These T cell receptor beta chains were read from a single sample in a study of shared clonotypes between healthy human individuals. Libraries were prepared by immunoSEQ multiplex PCR; TCRdb keeps only in-frame clonotypes and omits some of them. The sample yields around 2.1 million clones, just over 90% seen once. The sequencing input was naive CD8+ T cells from PBMCs. All receptors derive from a man aged 18 to 35 in good health. Some clones in this sample may be carry-over from other donors' samples. CDR3s include the opening cysteine and the closing phenylalanine or tryptophan. Each record gives: V gene, J gene, D gene, clone size, CDR3 protein, CDR3 DNA. A D gene is named only where the DNA matches it firmly. Clone size is stated in some rows and not others, as once, few, many or a class when expanded.

>TRBV5-1|TRBJ2-3|.|.
CASSLSWGESTDTQYF
TGCGCCAGCAGCTTGTCTTGGGGGGAGAGCACAGATACGCAGTATTTT
>TRBV4-3|TRBJ2-1|TRBD2|.
CASSQDSGTNPYNEQFF
TGCGCCAGCAGCCAAGACAGCGGGACGAACCCTTACAATGAGCAGTTCTTC
>TRBV27|TRBJ1-1|.|.
CASRLPGGMNTEAFF
TGTGCCAGCAGGCTCCCGGGGGGTATGAACACTGAAGCTTTCTTT
>TRBV5-6|TRBJ1-5|.|.
CASSLNRLGRLNQPQHF
TGTGCCAGCAGCTTGAATCGGCTCGGTAGGCTCAATCAGCCCCAGCATTTT
>TRBV5-6|TRBJ2-1|.|.
CASSRAYNEQFF
TGTGCCAGCAGCAGGGCTTACAATGAGCAGTTCTTC
>TRBV7-8|TRBJ2-7|.|once
CASSLGAGASSYEQYF
TGTGCCAGCAGCTTAGGTGCAGGGGCCAGCTCCTACGAGCAGTACTTC
>TRBV6-5|TRBJ2-5|.|once
CASSYGVGETQYF
TGTGCCAGCAGTTATGGGGTCGGAGAGACCCAGTACTTC
>TRBV7-9|TRBJ2-2|.|.
CASSFGPEGAGELFF
TGTGCCAGCAGCTTTGGGCCTGAGGGGGCCGGGGAGCTGTTTTTT
>TRBV25-1|TRBJ2-1|TRBD2|.
CASSERVAGGYNEQFF
TGTGCCAGCAGTGAACGGGTAGCGGGAGGATACAATGAGCAGTTCTTC
>TRBV7-8|TRBJ1-5|.|.
CASSSLGGHNQPQHF
TGTGCCAGCAGCTCACTCGGGGGTCACAATCAGCCCCAGCATTTT
>TRBV28|TRBJ1-6|TRBD1|.
CASSSGGNNSPLHF
TGTGCCAGCAGTTCAGGGGGGAATAATTCACCCCTCCACTTT
>TRBV25-1|TRBJ1-2|.|.
CASTGRSNYGYTF
TGTGCCAGCACCGGACGGAGTAACTATGGCTACACCTTC
>TRBV7-9|TRBJ2-3|TRBD1|.
CASSHGQGRMTDTQYF
TGTGCCAGCAGCCACGGACAGGGGAGAATGACAGATACGCAGTATTTT
>TRBV19|TRBJ2-7|TRBD2|.
CASSLSPGLAVLPPFEQYF
TGTGCCAGTAGTCTCTCCCCGGGACTAGCGGTTCTACCTCCCTTCGAGCAGTACTTC
>TRBV27|TRBJ2-5|.|.
CASSPLPPETQYF
TGTGCCAGCAGCCCCCTCCCGCCGGAGACCCAGTACTTC
>TRBV19|TRBJ2-4|TRBD2|.
CASSIEPAGLRNIQYF
TGTGCCAGTAGTATAGAACCCGCGGGACTAAGGAACATTCAGTACTTC
>TRBV11-2|TRBJ2-5|TRBD2|.
CAVAPERGLQETQYF
TGTGCCGTAGCCCCCGAGCGGGGGCTCCAAGAGACCCAGTACTTC
>TRBV7-3|TRBJ2-4|TRBD2|.
CASSPGLAGGPDKNIQYF
TGTGCCAGCAGCCCCGGACTAGCGGGAGGGCCGGACAAAAACATTCAGTACTTC
>TRBV28|TRBJ2-7|TRBD1|.
CASSFPRTGNSYEQYF
TGTGCCAGCAGTTTCCCCCGGACAGGGAACTCCTACGAGCAGTACTTC
>TRBV27|TRBJ2-2|.|.
CASSLLGTDPGELFF
TGTGCCAGCAGTTTATTAGGGACTGACCCCGGGGAGCTGTTTTTT
>TRBV11-1|TRBJ2-7|TRBD1|.
CASSHTGGSYEQYF
TGTGCCAGCAGCCATACAGGGGGTTCCTACGAGCAGTACTTC
>TRBV5-1|TRBJ2-7|TRBD2|.
CASSFGSGSPYEQYF
TGCGCCAGCAGCTTCGGTAGCGGGAGCCCCTACGAGCAGTACTTC
>TRBV4-2|TRBJ2-7|TRBD2|.
CASSQAGLAGVEQYF
TGTGCCAGCAGCCAGGCAGGACTAGCGGGAGTCGAGCAGTACTTC
>TRBV5-5|TRBJ1-5|.|.
CASSEGTISNQPQHF
TGTGCCAGCAGCGAAGGGACAATAAGCAATCAGCCCCAGCATTTT
>TRBV19|TRBJ1-1|.|.
CASSIARDTMNTEAFF
TGTGCCAGTAGTATAGCCCGGGACACCATGAACACTGAAGCTTTCTTT
>TRBV9|TRBJ2-7|TRBD1|once
CASSVSPSHRGLGEQYF
TGTGCCAGCAGCGTATCCCCTTCCCACAGGGGGCTCGGCGAGCAGTACTTC
>TRBV21-1|TRBJ2-7|.|.
CASPGTAEREGRREQYF
TGTGCCAGCCCCGGGACAGCCGAGCGGGAGGGCCGACGCGAGCAGTACTTC
>TRBV4-1|TRBJ1-5|TRBD1|.
CASSQTGWDSNQPQHF
TGCGCCAGCAGCCAGACAGGGTGGGATAGCAATCAGCCCCAGCATTTT
>TRBV6-5|TRBJ2-7|TRBD1|.
CASSHRGMRYEQYF
TGTGCCAGCAGCCACAGGGGAATGAGGTACGAGCAGTACTTC
>TRBV5-6|TRBJ1-2|.|.
CASSLGSGSGYTF
TGTGCCAGCAGCTTGGGGTCGGGAAGTGGCTACACCTTC
>TRBV30|TRBJ1-1|.|.
CAWSVMIPMNTEAFF
TGTGCCTGGAGTGTAATGATCCCTATGAACACTGAAGCTTTCTTT
>TRBV15|TRBJ1-1|TRBD1|.
CATSMSTGGAKGTEAFF
TGTGCCACCAGCATGTCGACAGGGGGCGCAAAGGGCACTGAAGCTTTCTTT
>TRBV4-1|TRBJ2-1|.|once
CASSPERAAVTYNEQFF
TGCGCCAGCAGCCCCGAGAGGGCAGCGGTTACCTACAATGAGCAGTTCTTC
>TRBV28|TRBJ1-5|TRBD1|.
CASSGWQGASQPQHF
TGTGCCAGCAGCGGTTGGCAGGGGGCTTCTCAGCCCCAGCATTTT
>TRBV19|TRBJ1-5|.|.
CASSPLRGDQPQHF
TGTGCCAGTAGTCCCCTACGGGGCGATCAGCCCCAGCATTTT
>TRBV28|TRBJ2-1|.|.
CASRTLTSPYNEQFF
TGTGCCAGCAGAACCTTGACTAGTCCCTACAATGAGCAGTTCTTC